This T cell receptor beta chain comes out of a study of cytomegalovirus exposure and HLA in healthy donors. Study conclusions and caveats: Analysis was performed later, and it showed HLA-associated TCR beta chains to be more clonally expanded than equally common others. Certain indistinguishable V segments, among them TRBV6-2 and TRBV6-3, were excluded. Being productive about 87% or about 30% of the time was typical of most TCR beta V segments in an earlier analysis.

In the PCR, 60 Vbeta and 13 Jbeta primers were used. Assay used: immunoSEQ multiplex PCR; TCRdb lists only in-frame clones, some missing. Recorded here are some 83,000 clones; the top ten clones represent approximately 1.1%. Despite likely unrecorded immune exposures, the donors were nominally healthy at the time of sampling. Per the germline V gene, CDR1 is SGHDN and CDR2 is FVKESK. This CDR3 is 12 amino acids long. V was shortened by 1 base and J by 8 bases, with 8 bases between the two germline ends. As regards this clone: No antigen is known for it.

This chain uses TRBV14 with TRBJ1-2; D ambiguous. Sequencing was carried out using PBMCs. This clonotype was obtained from a woman under 40 in good health and CMV-seronegative. The CDR3 coding sequence is TGTGCCAGCAGCCAAGCCGGGGAAGGCTACACCTTC. Its translation is CASSQAGEGYTF.